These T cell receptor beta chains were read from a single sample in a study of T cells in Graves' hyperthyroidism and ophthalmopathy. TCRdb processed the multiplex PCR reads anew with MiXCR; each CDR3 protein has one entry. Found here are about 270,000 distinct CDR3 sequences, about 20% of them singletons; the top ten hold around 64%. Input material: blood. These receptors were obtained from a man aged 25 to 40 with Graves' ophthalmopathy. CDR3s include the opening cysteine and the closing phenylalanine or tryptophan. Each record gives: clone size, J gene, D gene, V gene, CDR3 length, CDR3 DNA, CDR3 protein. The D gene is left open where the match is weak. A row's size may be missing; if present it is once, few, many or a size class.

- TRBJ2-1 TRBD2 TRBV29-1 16 TGCAGCGTTGCTCATAGGGGGGCTAGCGGGAGCAATGAGCAGTTCTTC CSVAHRGASGSNEQFF
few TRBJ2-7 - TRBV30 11 TGTGCCTGGGGCGGAACCTACGAGCAGTACTTC CAWGGTYEQYF
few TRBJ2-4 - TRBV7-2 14 TGTGCCAGCAGCTTAATGCGCTCCGGAAACATTCAGTACTTC CASSLMRSGNIQYF
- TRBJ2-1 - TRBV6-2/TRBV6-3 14 TGTGCCAGCAGAAGGCCGGGAATGATCGATGAGCAGTTCTTC CASRRPGMIDEQFF
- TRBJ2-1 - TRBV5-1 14 TGCGCCAGCAGCTGGATTACAGGGAAAGATGAGCAGTTCTTC CASSWITGKDEQFF
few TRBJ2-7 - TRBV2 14 TGTGCCAGCAGTGTAGTCCAGAGCTCTGGGGAGCAGTACTTC CASSVVQSSGEQYF
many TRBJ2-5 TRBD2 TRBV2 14 TGTGCCAGCAGTGAATTAGGACTAGAAGAGACCCAGTACTTC CASSELGLEETQYF
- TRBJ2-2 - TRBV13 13 TGTGCCAGCAGCGCAGGGTTGTACGGGGAGCTGTTTTTT CASSAGLYGELFF
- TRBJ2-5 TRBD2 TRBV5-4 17 TGTGCCAGCAGCTTGTCCCTAGCGGGGGATTTTCTAAAGACCCAGTACTTC CASSLSLAGDFLKTQYF
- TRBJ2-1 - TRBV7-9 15 TGTGCCAGCAGCCCTCCCCGACTGGGATGGGGTGAGCAGTTCTTC CASSPPRLGWGEQFF
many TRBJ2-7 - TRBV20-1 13 TGCAGTGCAAGGGACTGGTTCTCCTACGAGCAGTACTTC CSARDWFSYEQYF
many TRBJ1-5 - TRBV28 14 TGTGCCAGCACCGACCTTAGTAGGGGCCAGCCCCAGCATTTT CASTDLSRGQPQHF
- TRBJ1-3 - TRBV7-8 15 TGTGCCAGCAGCTTAGCTCGGGATGTGATAAACACCATATATTTT CASSLARDVINTIYF
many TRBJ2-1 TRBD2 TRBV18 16 TGTGCCAGCTCACCTCCGACTAGCGGGACTTACAATGAGCAGTTCTTC CASSPPTSGTYNEQFF
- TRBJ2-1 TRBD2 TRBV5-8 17 TGTGCCAGCAGCCGATATCTTAGCGGGGAAACCTACAATGAGCAGTTCTTC CASSRYLSGETYNEQFF
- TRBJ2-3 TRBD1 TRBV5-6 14 TGTGCCAGCAGCCACAGGGGGAGCACAGATACGCAGTATTTT CASSHRGSTDTQYF
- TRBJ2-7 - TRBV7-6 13 TGTGCCAGCAGCTTAAAAGGGGACTACGAGCAGTACTTC CASSLKGDYEQYF
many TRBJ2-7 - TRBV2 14 TGTGCCAGCAGTGCGGCGGGGTCTTCCTACGAGCAGTACTTC CASSAAGSSYEQYF
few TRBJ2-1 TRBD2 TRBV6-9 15 TGTGCCAGCAGTTATTCGACTAGCGGAAACAATGAGCAGTTCTTC CASSYSTSGNNEQFF